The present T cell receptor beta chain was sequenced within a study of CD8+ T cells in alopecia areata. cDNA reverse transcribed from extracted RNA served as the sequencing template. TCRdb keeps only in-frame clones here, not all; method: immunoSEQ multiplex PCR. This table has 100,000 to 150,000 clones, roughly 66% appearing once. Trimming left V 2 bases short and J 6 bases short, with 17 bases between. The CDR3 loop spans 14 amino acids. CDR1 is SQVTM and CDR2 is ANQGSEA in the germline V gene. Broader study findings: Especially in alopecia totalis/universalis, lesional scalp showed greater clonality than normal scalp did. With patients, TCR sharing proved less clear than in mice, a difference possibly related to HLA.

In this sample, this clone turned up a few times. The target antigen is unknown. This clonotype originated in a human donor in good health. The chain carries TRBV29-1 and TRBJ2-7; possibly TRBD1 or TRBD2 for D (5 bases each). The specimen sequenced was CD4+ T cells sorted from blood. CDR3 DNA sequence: TGCAGCGTTGAACCACCGGGACGCGGGCGCGAGCAGTACTTC. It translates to CSVEPPGRGREQYF.